This T cell receptor beta chain was captured in a study of blood T cells in healthy people across ages. The germline CDR1 and CDR2 sequences are DFQATT and SNEGSKA (reference sequence). V lost 3 bases, J lost 0 bases, and 12 bases lay in between. CDR3 size: 15 residues. Next came a second PCR, run for about 7 to 12 cycles, which used a sample-barcoded 5' primer along with a J-beta primer mix. TCRdb called the 5' RACE reads again in MiXCR, with one record for every CDR3 protein. Of around 1,000,000 distinct CDR3 sequences listed, 20% to 25% are singletons. These data also featured in a second study, about T cells of mothers and their children.

The chain carries TRBV20-1 and TRBJ2-1; maybe TRBD1 (5 bases). The clonotype was recovered from a girl aged 2 to 10 in good health. The sample consisted of blood. CDR3 protein: CSASRARVSYNEQFF. DNA of the CDR3: TGCAGTGCTAGCCGGGCCAGGGTCTCCTACAATGAGCAGTTCTTC.